These 20 T cell receptor beta chains originate from one sample sequenced in a study of cytomegalovirus exposure and HLA in healthy donors. The data were produced by immunoSEQ multiplex PCR, yet TCRdb's version contains in-frame clones alone and is incomplete. The data contain some 150,000 clones, about 86% of them singletons. Sample: PBMCs. Receptors were obtained from a man younger than 30 in good health and CMV-seropositive.

This clone turned up a few times. V usage is TRBV7-2 and J usage is TRBJ2-7, with 14 nucleotides matching TRBD2. Germline assignment: CDR1 SGHTA and CDR2 FQGNSA. This CDR3 comprises 16 residues. V shed 5 bases, J shed 5 bases, and the junction held 8 bases outside the gene matches. CDR3 sequence (DNA): TGTGCCAGCAGCCTCCGACTAGCGGGAGGGAGGAACGAGCAGTACTTC. Protein: CASSLRLAGGRNEQYF.

This clone appeared once. This chain connects TRBV6-5 to TRBJ2-1; 14 bases agree with TRBD2. The V and J ends lost 4 bases and 10 bases, in that order; junction bases with no gene match: 9. Germline V gene data show CDR1 as MNHEY and CDR2 as SVGAGI. The CDR3 loop spans 16 amino acids. In DNA form, the CDR3 reads TGTGCCAGCAGTTCAATGACTAGCGGGGGGGCCGGGGAGCAGTTCTTC. Encoded protein: CASSSMTSGGAGEQFF.

The chain couples TRBV11-2 to TRBJ2-2; 8 bases are shared with TRBD1. The CDR3 is made up of 15 amino acids. V was clipped by 3 bases and J by 5 bases; unmatched bases: 5. CDR1 and CDR2 (germline): SGHAT, FQNNGV. Here the CDR3 reads CASSFAGGDTGELFF. DNA for the CDR3: TGTGCCAGCAGCTTTGCAGGGGGCGATACCGGGGAGCTGTTTTTT.

This clone appeared a single time. The gene calls are TRBV29-1 and TRBJ2-5; no clear D. Deletions cut 5 bases from V and 2 bases from J, with 12 bases between. In germline, CDR1 is SQVTM, CDR2 ANQGSEA. This CDR3 region has 13 residues. CDR3: CSVKPRHQETQYF. Written as DNA, the CDR3 is TGCAGCGTTAAACCGCGGCATCAAGAGACCCAGTACTTC. The whole variable domain, remainder taken from reference TRBV29-1 and TRBJ2-5, is SAVISQKPSRDICQRGTSLTIQCQVDSQVTMMFWYRQQPGQSLTLIATANQGSEATYESGFVIDKFPISRPNLTFSTLTVSNMSPEDSSIYLCSVKPRHQETQYFGPGTRLLVL.

The J gene is TRBJ2-7, the V gene TRBV6-5, with 9 positions matching TRBD2. With V trimmed by 6 bases and J by 4 bases, 7 bases remained unmatched. The CDR3 length is 14 residues. Germline V gene data show CDR1 as MNHEY and CDR2 as SVGAGI. This chain's CDR3 is CASSPREGRYEQYF. In DNA, the CDR3 is TGTGCCAGCAGCCCGCGGGAGGGCCGTTACGAGCAGTACTTC.

The CDR3: CASSSTQGNYGYTF. For the CDR3, the DNA is TGTGCCAGCAGTTCGACTCAGGGGAACTATGGCTACACCTTC. The V and J genes are TRBV25-1 and TRBJ1-2; maybe TRBD1 (6 bases). V was shortened by 5 bases and J by 2 bases, with 12 bases between the two germline ends. CDR3 size: 14 residues. Germline values: CDR1 MGHDK, CDR2 SYGVNS.

The CDR3 protein is CASSEGRLAGGPNTGELFF. In nucleotides, the CDR3 is TGTGCCAGCAGTGAGGGAAGACTAGCGGGGGGGCCGAACACCGGGGAGCTGTTTTTT. The gene calls are TRBV2 and TRBJ2-2; 14 bases line up with TRBD2. The trim removed 3 bases at V and 0 bases at J, leaving 6 bases unmatched. The germline V gene has CDR1 SNHLY and CDR2 FYNNEI. CDR3 size: 19 residues.

V usage is TRBV9 and J usage is TRBJ2-2, with 13 bases that match TRBD2. The CDR3 is made up of 17 amino acids. CDR1 is SGDLS, CDR2 YYNGEE, per germline. The J segment lost 4 bases and the V segment lost 4 bases, leaving 7 bases of the junction unmatched. This chain's CDR3 is CASSSATSGRVTGELFF. The CDR3 DNA follows: TGTGCCAGCAGCTCAGCTACTAGCGGGAGGGTCACCGGGGAGCTGTTTTTT.

V is TRBV6-1 and J is TRBJ2-5; D is possibly TRBD2 (5 bases). Germline assignment: CDR1 MNHNS and CDR2 SASEGT. Trimming shortened V by 7 bases and J by 9 bases, and 18 bases separated the two germline ends. This CDR3 region has 13 residues. CDR3 sequence reads: CASTPSQWAAQYF. The CDR3 DNA reads as TGTGCCAGCACCCCTAGCCAGTGGGCGGCCCAGTACTTC.

This chain links TRBV7-2 with TRBJ2-7, with TRBD2 identical over 8 bases. The J segment lost 0 bases and the V segment lost 5 bases, leaving 9 bases of the junction unmatched. The V gene's germline CDR1 is SGHTA and CDR2 FQGNSA. The CDR3 has 16 amino acids. The CDR3 DNA is TGTGCCAGCAGCCAAGGAGCGGGGGTGATCTCCTACGAGCAGTACTTC. Its protein product is CASSQGAGVISYEQYF.

The genes are TRBV2 and TRBJ1-2, with 8 nucleotides matching TRBD1. The CDR3 is 16 amino acids. CDR1 and CDR2 from the germline V gene are SNHLY and FYNNEI. V lost 4 bases to trimming and J lost 3 bases; unmatched junction nucleotides: 10. The CDR3, as DNA: TGTGCCAGCAGTGGGCAGGGGGCAAACCCCGACTATGGCTACACCTTC. Its protein is CASSGQGANPDYGYTF.

This chain uses TRBV29-1 with TRBJ2-3; tentatively, D is TRBD2 (6 bases). The length of the CDR3 is 16 residues. The V and J ends lost 4 bases and 0 bases respectively, with 17 bases between them. The germline CDR1 and CDR2 sequences are SQVTM and ANQGSEA. CDR3 in amino acids: CSVADWDSGSTDTQYF. In DNA form, the CDR3 reads TGCAGCGTTGCTGACTGGGATAGCGGTAGCACAGATACGCAGTATTTT.

CDR3 bases: TGTGCCAGCAGCCGATCCGGGACAGGGGATGAAAAACTGTTTTTT. This sequence encodes CASSRSGTGDEKLFF. V usage is TRBV7-2 and J usage is TRBJ1-4, with 10 bases aligning to TRBD1. The CDR3 consists of 15 residues. Trimming at V came to 5 bases and at J to 6 bases, leaving 6 bases not matched to a gene. In germline, CDR1 is SGHTA, CDR2 FQGNSA.

This clone was detected only a few times. The CDR3 sequence is CAWNGRVNTEAFF. The CDR3 DNA is TGTGCCTGGAATGGTAGAGTGAACACTGAAGCTTTCTTT. V and J are TRBV30 and TRBJ1-1; D ambiguous. CDR3 length equals 13 residues. V lost 4 bases and J 0 bases, leaving 9 bases between the germline ends. Germline lookup yields CDR1 GTSNPN and CDR2 SVGIG (reference sequence).

This sequence joins TRBV7-7 and TRBJ2-7, with D perhaps TRBD1 (6 bases). Germline lookup yields CDR1 SSHAT and CDR2 FNYEAQ (reference sequence). V was clipped by 5 bases and J by 7 bases, with 18 bases between them. The CDR3 runs 14 residues. The CDR3 protein is CASSPSPGVGEQYF. The CDR3 nucleotides are TGTGCCAGCAGCCCAAGTCCAGGGGTGGGGGAGCAGTACTTC.

The chain couples TRBV2 to TRBJ1-6; TRBD1 matches 7 bases. Unmatched junction bases numbered 10, after V lost 6 bases and J lost 5 bases. Germline V gene data show CDR1 as SNHLY and CDR2 as FYNNEI. CDR3 length equals 16 residues. The CDR3 loop is CASRGRQGSDNSPLHF. DNA for the CDR3: TGTGCCAGCAGGGGACGACAGGGATCAGATAATTCACCCCTCCACTTT. Full variable domain (missing parts from reference TRBV2 and TRBJ1-6): EPEVTQTPSHQVTQMGQEVILRCVPISNHLYFYWYRQILGQKVEFLVSFYNNEISEKSEIFDDQFSVERPDGSNFTLKIRSTKLEDSAMYFCASRGRQGSDNSPLHFGNGTRLTVT.

The chain combines TRBV19 with TRBJ1-5, with D unclear. This CDR3 spans 14 amino acids. Germline loops: CDR1 LNHDA, CDR2 SQIVND (reference sequence). The V gene lost 3 bases and the J gene lost 3 bases, with 9 bases spanning the gap. The CDR3: CASSIWQVNQPQHF. CDR3 coding DNA: TGTGCCAGTAGTATTTGGCAAGTCAATCAGCCCCAGCATTTT.

The chain couples TRBV12-5 to TRBJ2-7, with D unresolved. Germline-derived CDR1 and CDR2 are LGHNT and FRNRAP. V was trimmed by 6 bases and J by 3 bases, leaving 9 bases between them. There are 12 residues in the CDR3. CDR3 residues: CASGTTLYEQYF. For the CDR3, the DNA is TGTGCTAGTGGGACAACGCTCTACGAGCAGTACTTC.

This chain connects TRBV4-1 to TRBJ2-1; 8 positions agree with TRBD2. V gave up 1 base and J gave up 0 bases; unmatched junction bases: 5. The CDR3 is 17 residues long. Germline V gene sequence: CDR1 MGHRA, CDR2 YSYEKL. DNA of the CDR3: TGCGCCAGCAGCCAAGTGGGCGGGGGGCTCTCCTACAATGAGCAGTTCTTC. Translating it yields CASSQVGGGLSYNEQFF.

The rearrangement links TRBV7-9 to TRBJ2-5; maybe TRBD1 (5 bases). Germline assignment: CDR1 SEHNR and CDR2 FQNEAQ (reference sequence). The CDR3 covers 11 residues. V was cut by 3 bases and J by 7 bases, with 6 bases left in between. CDR3 sequence reads: CASSFQGTQYF. DNA for the CDR3: TGTGCCAGCAGCTTTCAGGGGACCCAGTACTTC.